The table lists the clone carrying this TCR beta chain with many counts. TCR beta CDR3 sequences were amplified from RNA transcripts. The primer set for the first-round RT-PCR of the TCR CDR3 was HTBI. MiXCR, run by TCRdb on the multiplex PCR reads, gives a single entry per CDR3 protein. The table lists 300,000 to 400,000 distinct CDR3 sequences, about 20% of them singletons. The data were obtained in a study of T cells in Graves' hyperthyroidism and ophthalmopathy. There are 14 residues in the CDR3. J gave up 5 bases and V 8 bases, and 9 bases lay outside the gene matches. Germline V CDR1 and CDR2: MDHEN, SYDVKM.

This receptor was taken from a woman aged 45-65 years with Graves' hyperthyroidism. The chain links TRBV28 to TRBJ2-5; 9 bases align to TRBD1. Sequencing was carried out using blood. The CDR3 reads CASHGTGYRETQYF. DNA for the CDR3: TGTGCCAGCCATGGGACAGGGTATAGGGAGACCCAGTACTTC.